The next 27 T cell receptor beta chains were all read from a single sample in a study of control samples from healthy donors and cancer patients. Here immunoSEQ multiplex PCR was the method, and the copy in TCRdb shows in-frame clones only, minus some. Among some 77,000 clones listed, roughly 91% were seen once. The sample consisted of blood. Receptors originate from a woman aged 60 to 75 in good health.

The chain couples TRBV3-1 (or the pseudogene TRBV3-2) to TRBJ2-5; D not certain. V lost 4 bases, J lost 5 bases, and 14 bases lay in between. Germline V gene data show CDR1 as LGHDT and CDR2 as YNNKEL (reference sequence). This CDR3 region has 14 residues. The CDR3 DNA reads TGTGCCAGCAGCCTTAAATCCGGGCTTGAGACCCAGTACTTC. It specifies CASSLKSGLETQYF.

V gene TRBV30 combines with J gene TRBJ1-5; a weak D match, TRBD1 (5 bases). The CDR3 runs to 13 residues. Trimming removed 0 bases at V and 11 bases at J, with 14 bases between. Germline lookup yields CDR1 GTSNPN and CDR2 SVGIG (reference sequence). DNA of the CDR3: TGTGCCTGGAGTGTGGGGGGGGAGAGGTCCCAGCATTTT. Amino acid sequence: CAWSVGGERSQHF.

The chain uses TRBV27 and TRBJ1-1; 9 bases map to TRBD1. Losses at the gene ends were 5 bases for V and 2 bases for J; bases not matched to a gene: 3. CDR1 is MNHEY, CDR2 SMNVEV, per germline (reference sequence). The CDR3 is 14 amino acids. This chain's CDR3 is CASSNRGPNTEAFF. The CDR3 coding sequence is TGTGCCAGCAGTAACAGGGGGCCCAACACTGAAGCTTTCTTT.

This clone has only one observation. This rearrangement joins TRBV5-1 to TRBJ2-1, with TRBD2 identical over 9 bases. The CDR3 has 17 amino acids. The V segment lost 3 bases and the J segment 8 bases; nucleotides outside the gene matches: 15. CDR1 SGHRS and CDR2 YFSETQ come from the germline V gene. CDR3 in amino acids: CASSWAGRRGGFDEQFF. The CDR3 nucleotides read TGCGCCAGCAGCTGGGCCGGACGGCGGGGGGGCTTCGATGAGCAGTTCTTC.

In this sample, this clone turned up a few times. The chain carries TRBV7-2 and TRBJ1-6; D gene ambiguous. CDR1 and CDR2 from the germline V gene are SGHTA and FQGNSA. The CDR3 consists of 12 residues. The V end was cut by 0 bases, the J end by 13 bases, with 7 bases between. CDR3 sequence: CASSLAAPPLHF. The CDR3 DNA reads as TGTGCCAGCAGCTTAGCGGCACCCCCCCTCCACTTT. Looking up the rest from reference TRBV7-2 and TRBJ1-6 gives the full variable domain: GAGVSQSPSNKVTEKGKDVELRCDPISGHTALYWYRQSLGQGLEFLIYFQGNSAPDKSGLPSDRFSAERTGGSVSTLTIQRTQQEDSAVYLCASSLAAPPLHFGNGTRLTVT.

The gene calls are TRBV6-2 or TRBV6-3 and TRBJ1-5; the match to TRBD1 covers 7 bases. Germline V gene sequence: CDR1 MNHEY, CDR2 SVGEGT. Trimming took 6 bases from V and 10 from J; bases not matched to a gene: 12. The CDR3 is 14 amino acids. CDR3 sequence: CASSKGQLPFPQHF. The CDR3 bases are TGTGCCAGCAGCAAGGGACAGCTCCCTTTTCCCCAGCATTTT.

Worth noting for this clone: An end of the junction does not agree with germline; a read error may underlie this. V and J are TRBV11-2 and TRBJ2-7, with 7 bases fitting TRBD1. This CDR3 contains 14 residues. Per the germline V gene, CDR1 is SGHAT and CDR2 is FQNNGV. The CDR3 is CASGPDRVGYAQYF. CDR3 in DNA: TGTGCCAGTGGACCAGACAGGGTAGGCTACGCGCAGTACTTC.

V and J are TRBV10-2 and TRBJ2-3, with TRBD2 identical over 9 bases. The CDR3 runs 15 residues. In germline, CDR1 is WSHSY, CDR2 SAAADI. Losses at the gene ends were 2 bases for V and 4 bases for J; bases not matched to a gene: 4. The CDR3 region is CASSERRGGSDTQYF. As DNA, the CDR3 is TGCGCCAGCAGTGAGAGGCGGGGGGGCTCAGATACGCAGTATTTT.

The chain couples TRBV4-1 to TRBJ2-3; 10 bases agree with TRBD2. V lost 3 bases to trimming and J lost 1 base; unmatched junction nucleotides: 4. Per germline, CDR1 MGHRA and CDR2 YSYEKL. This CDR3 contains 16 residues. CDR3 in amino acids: CASSHPSGGGTDTQYF. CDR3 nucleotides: TGCGCCAGCAGCCATCCCAGCGGGGGGGGCACAGATACGCAGTATTTT.

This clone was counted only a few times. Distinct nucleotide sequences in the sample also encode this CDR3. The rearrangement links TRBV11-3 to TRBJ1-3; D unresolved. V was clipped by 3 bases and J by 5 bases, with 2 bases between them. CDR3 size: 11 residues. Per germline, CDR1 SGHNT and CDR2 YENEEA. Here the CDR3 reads CASSFRNTIYF. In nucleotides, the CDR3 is TGTGCCAGCAGCTTCAGAAACACCATATATTTT.

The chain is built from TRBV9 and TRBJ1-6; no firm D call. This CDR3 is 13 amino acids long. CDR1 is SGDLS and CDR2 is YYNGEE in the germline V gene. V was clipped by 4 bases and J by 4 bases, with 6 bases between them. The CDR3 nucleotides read TGTGCCAGCAGCCAATCTTATAATTCACCCCTCCACTTT. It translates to CASSQSYNSPLHF.

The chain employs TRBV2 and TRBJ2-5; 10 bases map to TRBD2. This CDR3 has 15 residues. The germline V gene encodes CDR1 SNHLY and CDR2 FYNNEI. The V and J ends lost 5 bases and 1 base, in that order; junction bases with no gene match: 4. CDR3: CASSTSGAAQETQYF. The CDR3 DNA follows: TGTGCCAGCAGTACTAGCGGGGCCGCCCAAGAGACCCAGTACTTC.

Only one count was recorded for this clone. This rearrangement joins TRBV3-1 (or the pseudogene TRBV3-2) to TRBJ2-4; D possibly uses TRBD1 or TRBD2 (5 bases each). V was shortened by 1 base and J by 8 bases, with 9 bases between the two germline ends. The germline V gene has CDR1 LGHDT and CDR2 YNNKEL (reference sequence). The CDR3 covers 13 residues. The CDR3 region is CASSQVGDDIQYF. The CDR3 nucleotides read TGTGCCAGCAGCCAAGTGGGGGATGACATTCAGTACTTC.

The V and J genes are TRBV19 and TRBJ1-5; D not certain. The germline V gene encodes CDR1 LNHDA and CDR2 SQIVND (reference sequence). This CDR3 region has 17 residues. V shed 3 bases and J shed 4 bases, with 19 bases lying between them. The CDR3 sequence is CASSILGGQAINQPQHF. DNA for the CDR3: TGTGCCAGTAGTATTTTAGGTGGGCAGGCGATAAATCAGCCCCAGCATTTT.

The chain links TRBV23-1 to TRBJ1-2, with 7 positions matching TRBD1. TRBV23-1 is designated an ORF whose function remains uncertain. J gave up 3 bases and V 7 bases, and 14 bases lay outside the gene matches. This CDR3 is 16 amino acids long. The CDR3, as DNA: TGCGCCAGCATCCCTAGGGGACAGAATTTCGACTATGGCTACACCTTC. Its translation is CASIPRGQNFDYGYTF.

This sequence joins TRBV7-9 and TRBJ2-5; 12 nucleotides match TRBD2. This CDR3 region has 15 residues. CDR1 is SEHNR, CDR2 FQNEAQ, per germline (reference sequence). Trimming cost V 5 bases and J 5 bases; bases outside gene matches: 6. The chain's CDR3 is CASSKTSGGRETQYF. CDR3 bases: TGTGCCAGCAGCAAGACTAGCGGGGGCCGGGAGACCCAGTACTTC.

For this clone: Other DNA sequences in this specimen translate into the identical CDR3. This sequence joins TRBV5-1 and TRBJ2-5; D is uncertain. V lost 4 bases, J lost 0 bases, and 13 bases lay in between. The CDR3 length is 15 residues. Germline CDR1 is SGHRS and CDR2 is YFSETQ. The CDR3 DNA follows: TGCGCCAGCAGCGCGAGGACCAACCACCAAGAGACCCAGTACTTC. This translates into CASSARTNHQETQYF.

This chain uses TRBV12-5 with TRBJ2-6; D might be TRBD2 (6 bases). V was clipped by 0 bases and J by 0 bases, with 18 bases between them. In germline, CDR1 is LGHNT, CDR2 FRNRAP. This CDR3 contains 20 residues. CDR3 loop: CASGLVSVEGLHSGANVLTF. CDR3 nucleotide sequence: TGTGCTAGTGGTTTGGTTAGTGTGGAGGGCCTCCACTCTGGGGCCAACGTCCTGACTTTC.

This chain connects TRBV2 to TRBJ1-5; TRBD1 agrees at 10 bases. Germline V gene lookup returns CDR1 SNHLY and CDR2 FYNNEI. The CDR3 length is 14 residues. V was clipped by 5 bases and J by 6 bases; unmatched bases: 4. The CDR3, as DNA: TGTGCCAGCAGTCCGACAGGGGGCCGTCAGCCCCAGCATTTT. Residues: CASSPTGGRQPQHF.

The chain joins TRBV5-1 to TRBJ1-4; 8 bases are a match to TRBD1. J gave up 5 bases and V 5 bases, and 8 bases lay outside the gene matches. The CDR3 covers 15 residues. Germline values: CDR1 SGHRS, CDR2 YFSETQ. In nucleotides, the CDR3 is TGCGCCAGCAGTCCTGGGACAGGTTTAAATGAAAAACTGTTTTTT. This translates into CASSPGTGLNEKLFF. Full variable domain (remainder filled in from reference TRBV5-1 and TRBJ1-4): KAGVTQTPRYLIKTRGQQVTLSCSPISGHRSVSWYQQTPGQGLQFLFEYFSETQRNKGNFPGRFSGRQFSNSRSEMNVSTLELGDSALYLCASSPGTGLNEKLFFGSGTQLSVL.

The CDR3 DNA reads as TGTGCCAGCAGCTTAGAATCAGGTCTAGCGGAACGCACTAGCACAGATACGCAGTATTTT. Protein: CASSLESGLAERTSTDTQYF. The chain couples TRBV13 to TRBJ2-3; 7 bases are a match to TRBD2. In germline, CDR1 is PRHDT, CDR2 FYEKMQ (reference sequence). With V trimmed by 1 base and J by 0 bases, 16 bases remained unmatched. The CDR3 runs to 20 residues.

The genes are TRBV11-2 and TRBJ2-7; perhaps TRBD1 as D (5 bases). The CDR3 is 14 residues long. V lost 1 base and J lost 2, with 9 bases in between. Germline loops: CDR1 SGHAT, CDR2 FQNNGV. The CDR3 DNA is TGTGCCAGCAGCTTAGGGCAGGGTCCCTACGAGCAGTACTTC. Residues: CASSLGQGPYEQYF.

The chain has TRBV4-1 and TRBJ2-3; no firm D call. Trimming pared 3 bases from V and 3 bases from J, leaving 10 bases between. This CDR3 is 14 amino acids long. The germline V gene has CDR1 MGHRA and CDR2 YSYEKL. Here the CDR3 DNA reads TGCGCCAGCAGCCAGGACCTTACTACAGATACGCAGTATTTT. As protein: CASSQDLTTDTQYF.

CDR3 bases: TGTGCCAGCACCATAAATGACAGTTCCTATGGCTACACCTTC. Translated: CASTINDSSYGYTF. The chain uses TRBV21-1 and TRBJ1-2; TRBD1, the table's D call, lacks a check against the DNA. TRBV21-1 is a recognized pseudogene. The CDR3 consists of 14 residues.

This chain's CDR3 is CAMGQFANTGELFF. The CDR3 nucleotides read TGTGCCATGGGACAGTTCGCGAACACCGGGGAGCTGTTTTTT. The chain has TRBV10-3 and TRBJ2-2; 7 bases align to TRBD1. The germline CDR1 and CDR2 sequences are ENHRY and SYGVKD. J was trimmed by 0 bases and V by 9 bases; bases with no gene match: 4. CDR3 length equals 14 residues.

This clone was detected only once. The CDR3 sequence: CASSPDELYGYTF. CDR3 in DNA: TGTGCCAGCTCACCAGACGAATTGTATGGCTACACCTTC. The J gene is TRBJ1-2, the V gene TRBV18; D not resolved. V shed 2 bases and J shed 5 bases, with 9 bases lying between them. The CDR3 has 13 amino acids. Germline-derived CDR1 and CDR2 are KGHSH and LQKENI. Based on the CDR3 plus reference TRBV18 and TRBJ1-2, the full variable domain is NAGVMQNPRHLVRRRGQEARLRCSPMKGHSHVYWYRQLPEEGLKFMVYLQKENIIDESGMPKERFSAEFPKEGPSILRIQQVVRGDSAAYFCASSPDELYGYTFGSGTRLTVV.

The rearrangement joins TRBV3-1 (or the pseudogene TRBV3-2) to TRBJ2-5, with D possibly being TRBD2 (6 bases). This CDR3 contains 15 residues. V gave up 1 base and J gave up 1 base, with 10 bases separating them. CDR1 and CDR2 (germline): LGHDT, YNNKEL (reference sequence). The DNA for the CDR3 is TGTGCCAGCAGCCAAGGGTTTAGCGGCCAAGAGACCCAGTACTTC. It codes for CASSQGFSGQETQYF.